This is a list of T cell receptor beta chains from one sample in a study of long-term antiretroviral therapy in people with HIV. Profiling relied on immunoSEQ multiplex PCR, and the TCRdb table lists in-frame clones only, not all of them. The sample carries some 36,000 clones, about 88% recorded once. Sequenced material: unsorted PBMCs, taken approximately 2.7 years before starting antiretroviral therapy. The receptors stem from a woman in her thirties with HIV. Both conserved end residues are part of each CDR3. The order of the fields is V gene, clone size, J gene, D gene, CDR3 DNA, CDR3 protein. A D gene is named only where the DNA matches it firmly. The size entry is marked missing in some rows and otherwise reads once, few, many or a size class.

>TRBV27|once|TRBJ2-1|TRBD1
TGTGCCAGCAGTACACAGGGGAATGAGCAGTTCTTC
CASSTQGNEQFF
>TRBV5-1|once|TRBJ2-5|TRBD2
TGCGCCAGCAACCGGGGCCCGGGGGGGGAGACCCAGTACTTC
CASNRGPGGETQYF
>TRBV19|few|TRBJ2-7|.
TGTGCCAGTAGTCCCATTTTGGAGGGCGTCCACGAGCAGTACTTC
CASSPILEGVHEQYF
>TRBV10-1|.|TRBJ2-3|TRBD2
TGCGCCAGCTCAGCGGGGGGGAGCCCCACAGATACGCAGTATTTT
CASSAGGSPTDTQYF
>TRBV12-5|.|TRBJ2-7|TRBD1
TGTGCTAGTGGTTCCGGGACAGGGGCCTACGAGCAGTACTTC
CASGSGTGAYEQYF
>TRBV18|.|TRBJ2-7|TRBD2
TGTGCCAGCTCACCAGAGAGTAAGCGGGGCTCCGAGCAGTACTTC
CASSPESKRGSEQYF
>TRBV6-6|.|TRBJ2-3|TRBD1
TGTGCCAGCAGCCGACCGGGACAGACCACAGATACGCAGTATTTT
CASSRPGQTTDTQYF
>TRBV7-8|once|TRBJ1-1|.
TGTGCCAGCAGCTTAGTGTCCGGGGCGGGCACTGAAGCTTTCTTT
CASSLVSGAGTEAFF
>TRBV5-4|.|TRBJ2-5|TRBD2
TGTGCCAGCAGCTTGGGGGGACTAGCGGGGAAAGAGACCCAGTACTTC
CASSLGGLAGKETQYF
>TRBV2|.|TRBJ2-2|.
TGTGCCAGCGCCCTGAAGAGGGTGCTAGAGGTCGGGGAGCTGTTTTTT
CASALKRVLEVGELFF